One TCR beta chain is described in this entry. Its antigen remains unknown. One end of the junction fails to match germline, which may point to a read error. Germline CDR1 LGHDT, CDR2 YNNKEL (reference sequence). The CDR3 spans 15 residues. The entry originates in a study of blood T cells in healthy people across ages. General study findings and limits: Observed TCR beta diversity showed a strong correlation with the percentage of naive T cells as measured by flow cytometry. Higher diversity, along with more naive CD4+ cells, distinguished long-lived donors from aged donors. Significant beta diversity loss was already apparent by age 40, declining roughly linearly.

Together with a sample-barcoded 5' primer, a J-beta primer mix was included in a second PCR lasting roughly 6 to 12 cycles. Paired-end reads containing CDR3 totaled no fewer than 2.5 million for each sample. Via MiXCR, TCRdb re-called the 5' RACE reads, giving one row per CDR3 protein. The profile shows almost 1 million distinct CDR3 sequences, around 54% of them singletons. The specimen was blood. This TCR was recovered from an older woman in good health. The chain has TRBV3-1 and TRBJ2-3; the D is unclear. The CDR3 nucleotides read TGTGTCAGCAGCCAAGGGATAGGAGGCACAGATACGCAGTATTTT. Protein product: CVSSQGIGGTDTQYF.